This T cell receptor beta chain derives from a study of liver allograft versus peripheral blood T cells. Study details: Comparing T cell receptor repertoires in transplanted livers with those in recipients' peripheral blood was part of the design. The study's findings and limits: Reportedly, the T cell receptor repertoires inside liver allografts were not the same as those in peripheral blood.

This clonotype is labeled medium-sized. Its specificity is not known. TCRdb redid the calling of the reads with MiXCR, one entry per CDR3 protein. Of about 8,300 distinct CDR3 sequences listed, 15% to 20% are singletons. The ends were cut back, 10 bases at V and 2 bases at J, with 8 bases in the middle. This CDR3 spans 11 amino acids. From germline, CDR1 is MNHEY and CDR2 SVGAGI. The sequence was collected from a human patient who had a liver transplant. Some T cells may trace back to the graft donor. The V gene is TRBV6-5, the J gene TRBJ1-2; D is possibly TRBD1 (6 bases). CDR3 sequence reads: CAITGNYGYTF. The CDR3 bases are TGTGCCATCACAGGGAACTATGGCTACACCTTC.